The clone carrying this T cell receptor (beta chain) has just a few counts. J was trimmed by 8 bases and V by 1 base; bases with no gene match: 6. Germline-derived CDR1 and CDR2 are SGDLS and YYNGEE. The CDR3 length is 15 residues. PCR was performed a second time for about 7 to 12 cycles using a sample-barcoded 5' primer and a J-beta primer mix. All cDNA molecules were each tagged by a template-switch adaptor with 12 random nucleotides. Each CDR3 protein is one row after TCRdb ran MiXCR on the 5' RACE reads. There are about 500,000 distinct CDR3 sequences in the sample; 20% to 30% occur only once, and less than 9% lies in the top ten. The data are from a study of blood T cells in healthy people across ages. This sample was also put to use in a study of T cells of mothers and their children.

The sequence derives from a boy aged 5-17 years in good health. Source material: blood. The rearrangement joins TRBV9 to TRBJ2-1, with TRBD2 matching 10 bases. Here the CDR3 reads CASSVPLAGDDEQFF. In DNA form, the CDR3 reads TGTGCCAGCAGCGTACCCCTAGCGGGGGACGATGAGCAGTTCTTC.